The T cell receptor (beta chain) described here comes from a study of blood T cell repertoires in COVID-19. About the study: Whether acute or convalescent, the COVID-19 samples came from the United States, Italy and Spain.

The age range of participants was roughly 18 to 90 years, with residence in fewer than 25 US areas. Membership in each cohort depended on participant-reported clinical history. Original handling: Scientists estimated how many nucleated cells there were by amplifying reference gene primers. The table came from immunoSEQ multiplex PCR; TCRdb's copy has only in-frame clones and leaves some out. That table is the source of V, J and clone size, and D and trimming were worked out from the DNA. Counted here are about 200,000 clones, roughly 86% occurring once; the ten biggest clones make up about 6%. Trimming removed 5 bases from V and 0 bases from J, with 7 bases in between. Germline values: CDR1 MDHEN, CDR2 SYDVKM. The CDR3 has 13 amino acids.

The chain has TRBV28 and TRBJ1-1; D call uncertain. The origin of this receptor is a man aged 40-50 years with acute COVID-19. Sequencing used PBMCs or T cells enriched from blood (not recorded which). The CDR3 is CASSAYLNTEAFF. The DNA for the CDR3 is TGTGCCAGCAGTGCCTACTTGAACACTGAAGCTTTCTTT.